This TCR beta chain comes out of a study of cytomegalovirus exposure and HLA in healthy donors. Profiling relied on immunoSEQ multiplex PCR, and the TCRdb table lists in-frame clones only, not all of them. The sample shows some 350,000 clones, 87% of them seen only once. Deletions cut 6 bases from V and 4 bases from J, with 15 bases between. The germline CDR1 and CDR2 sequences are MDHEN and SYDVKM. The CDR3 consists of 14 residues. The clonotype comes from a woman younger than 45 in good health and CMV-seropositive. The sample comprised PBMCs. The chain recombines TRBV28 with TRBJ1-2; D is ambiguous. The CDR3 is CASSSPGGSYGYTF. The DNA for the CDR3 is TGTGCCAGCAGCTCTCCCGGCGGATCCTATGGCTACACCTTC.